This T cell receptor beta chain is from a study of beta chain features in type 1 diabetes. The wider study: Examination covered fewer than 110 million sorted cells spanning all samples.

The sequenced template was cDNA made from the entire isolated RNA. An average of approximately 3.6 million reads was obtained for naive, central memory and regulatory T cell samples. TCRdb's table, derived via immunoSEQ multiplex PCR, lists solely in-frame clones and lacks some. The profile covers about 28,000 clones, with 56% appearing a single time and 1.4% to 1.5% taken by the ten largest. Broader study findings: There was a moderate but significant shortening of TCRB CDR3s in all four CD4+ subsets of Type 1 diabetes patients. At VDJ recombination sites, type 1 diabetes patients had fewer insertions and more deleted nucleotides.

This clone showed up just a few times. The antigen is undetermined. Germline-derived CDR1 and CDR2 are MNHEY and SMNVEV (reference sequence). The CDR3 contains 17 residues. The ends were cut back, 2 bases at V and 7 bases at J, with 21 bases in the middle. Sorting with CD45RO/CCR7/CD25/CD127/CD95/CD27 yielded naive, central memory, regulatory and stem-like memory CD4+ cells. This clonotype was sampled from a woman younger than 35 with type 1 diabetes. The V call is TRBV27, the J call TRBJ1-5, with D possibly TRBD1 on 6 matching bases. Sequencing was carried out using Tregs from blood. The CDR3 DNA follows: TGTGCCAGCAGTTTAATTCAGGGGACCCCTCTAGAACAGCCCCAGCATTTT. Its translation: CASSLIQGTPLEQPQHF.